This T cell receptor (beta chain) is drawn from a study of shared clonotypes between healthy human individuals. Study-level results: The genetic and exposure-history diversity represented was limited by few donors.

The CDR3 runs to 16 residues. V was cut by 3 bases and J by 5 bases, with 17 bases left in between. Looked up from germline, CDR1 is MNHNS and CDR2 is SASEGT. For this clone: Its matching antigen is unknown.

Replicate PCRs from sorted subsets contained about 200 ng DNA, which is tens of thousands of T cell genomes. Only in-frame clones appear in the TCRdb table, and some are missing; sequencing was by immunoSEQ multiplex PCR. The sample consists of approximately 2.3 million clones, 80% to 95% of them appearing once. This TCR came from a man between 18 and 29 years old in good health. Some clones in this sample may be carry-over from other donors' samples. The sequencing input was naive CD4+ T cells from PBMCs. Stated subset: CD45RA+ positively selected. The rearrangement uses TRBV6-1 and TRBJ1-5; tentatively, D is TRBD1 (5 bases). Here the CDR3 reads CASSDQWGTGHQPQHF. CDR3 DNA: TGTGCCAGCAGTGACCAGTGGGGGACCGGGCATCAGCCCCAGCATTTT.